The text below deals with one T cell receptor beta chain. This clonotype turned up a few times. Its cognate antigen has yet to be identified. Base qualities were left out, and no much larger clone turns up one base away. The record originates from a study of T cells after yellow fever vaccination (dated by TCRdb to between 2018 and 2021). A note on the overall study: The SMART-Seq v4 Ultra Low Input RNA kit was used to prepare libraries from fractions with low cell numbers. To follow T-cell clones before and after both primary and booster YFV17D yellow fever vaccination, bulk TCR alpha and beta repertoires underwent longitudinal sequencing. Two healthy male donors made up the cohort, one aged 18 to 29 years and the other aged 30 to 39 years. Bulk PBMC replicates and cell subsets were isolated from blood drawn at multiple timepoints before and after both primary and secondary immunization. Paper-wide results and their limitations: A small share of clonotypes occurred in both CD4 and CD8 compartments, likely arising from convergent recombination. Because abundant contaminating clonotypes from the bulk population could be contained in FACS-sorted repertoires, computational filtering was required. After the booster, most clones that had expanded after primary vaccination were detected again (around 95% of CD4 and about 88% of CD8), suggesting broad maintenance of memory. Compared with the primary T-cell response, the secondary T-cell response was weaker but faster, peaking on day 5 rather than day 15. The study included only a couple of donors, which limits how far the findings can be generalized.

Sequencing instrument: Illumina NovaSeq 6000. TCR cDNA was made using 5'RACE template switching, a step that added a universal primer site and unique molecular identifiers. cDNA synthesis was primed from both the TCR alpha and TCR beta constant segments. Library amplification used two PCR steps, and the second PCR step added sample barcodes and sequencing adapters. Libraries were sequenced on Illumina HiSeq 2500 (2x100 bp) or NovaSeq (2x150 bp). The paper's data handling went like this. MIGEC handled demultiplexing of reads and collapsing into UMI consensus sequences, while MiXCR performed V(D)J alignment. Vaccine-responding clonotypes were defined with edgeR using replicate PBMC samples, requiring FDR below 0.01 and a log2 fold change above 5 up to day 15. Each bulk clonotype was labeled CD4 or CD8 based on which sequenced repertoire, CD4 or CD8, contained the clonotype at higher abundance. Clones were called with MiXCR by TCRdb after fastp trimmed the public reads at Q25, and only in-frame beta chains were retained. Rows with one shared CDR3 protein collapse into an entry with the most common genes and DNA. What appears here as the V and J calls and clone size reflects TCRdb's work, not the paper's. The sample has hundreds of thousands of distinct CDR3 sequences on record, 4.1% of them singletons. The ten most abundant clones make up around 24% of the sample.

Taken from cysteine to phenylalanine, the CDR3 has 18 residues. The CDR3 DNA has 54 bases and is translated from base 1. Per the germline V gene, MGHRA is the CDR1 and YSYEKL is the CDR2. Relative to germline, V is 0 bases shorter and J is 4 bases shorter, with 20 bases between their ends. Explained via the paper, the treatment or condition label denotes: live attenuated yellow fever vaccine strain. At each blood-draw timepoint, two biological replicates of bulk PBMCs were obtained. PBMCs were isolated from peripheral blood using a standard Ficoll-Paque protocol. TriZol was used to extract RNA from bulk PBMCs, from CD4 and CD8 fractions, and from dextramer-positive and dextramer-negative fractions.

Rearrangement joined TRBV4-1 to TRBJ2-3; the D segment could be TRBD2, given 5 matching bases. Sequenced material: PBMCs, taken 5 days after the yellow fever booster vaccination. The sequence was obtained from a young man who received the YFV17D yellow fever vaccine. The DNA sequence is given as TGCGCCAGCAGCCAAGATGTGGCTAGCTGGGGATCCGCAGATACGCAGTATTTT. Its protein is CASSQDVASWGSADTQYF.